Listed below are T cell receptor beta chains from one sample, sequenced in a study of T cell responses to AZD1222 COVID-19 vaccine. Produced via immunoSEQ multiplex PCR; TCRdb's table is partial and in-frame only. The sample has about 90,000 clones; 91% are singletons. Sequencing was performed on peripheral blood, taken on day 0 of MenACWY control vaccination. These receptor sequences come from an adult in good health. Each CDR3 is given with its conserved first and last residue. D genes are given only for firm matches. Not all rows give a size; the values are once, few, many and, for expanded clones, a class.

abundance: -
j_gene: TRBJ2-7
v_gene: TRBV18
d_gene: -
CDR3aa: CASSPPSDTYEQYF
CDR3nt: TGTGCCAGCTCACCACCGTCCGATACCTACGAGCAGTACTTC

abundance: -
j_gene: TRBJ1-2
v_gene: TRBV7-8
d_gene: -
CDR3aa: CASSLTQGNYTF
CDR3nt: TGTGCCAGCAGCTTAACCCAGGGCAACTACACCTTC

abundance: few
j_gene: TRBJ2-7
v_gene: TRBV15
d_gene: -
CDR3aa: CATSRERLLEQYF
CDR3nt: TGTGCCACCAGCAGAGAGCGCTTACTCGAGCAGTACTTC

abundance: -
j_gene: TRBJ1-5
v_gene: TRBV9
d_gene: -
CDR3aa: CASSLDGYSNQPQHF
CDR3nt: TGTGCCAGCAGTTTAGACGGTTATAGCAATCAGCCCCAGCATTTT

abundance: -
j_gene: TRBJ1-5
v_gene: TRBV5-6
d_gene: -
CDR3aa: CASSSQGYSNQPQHF
CDR3nt: TGTGCCAGCAGCTCCCAGGGTTATAGCAATCAGCCCCAGCATTTT

abundance: -
j_gene: TRBJ1-2
v_gene: TRBV7-6
d_gene: -
CDR3aa: CASSSSGTGYTF
CDR3nt: TGTGCCAGCAGCTCGTCGGGGACTGGCTACACCTTC

abundance: -
j_gene: TRBJ2-2
v_gene: TRBV3-1/TRBV3-2
d_gene: -
CDR3aa: CASGHGQNTGELFF
CDR3nt: TGTGCCAGCGGCCACGGGCAGAACACCGGGGAGCTGTTTTTT

abundance: -
j_gene: TRBJ2-1
v_gene: TRBV18
d_gene: -
CDR3aa: CASSLSRDNEQFF
CDR3nt: TGTGCCAGCTCACTTTCCAGGGATAATGAGCAGTTCTTC

abundance: -
j_gene: TRBJ1-3
v_gene: TRBV25-1
d_gene: -
CDR3aa: CASSEVGALGNTIYF
CDR3nt: TGTGCCAGCAGTGAAGTTGGGGCTCTTGGAAACACCATATATTTT

abundance: -
j_gene: TRBJ2-7
v_gene: TRBV6-6
d_gene: TRBD2
CDR3aa: CASSSRGRADEQYF
CDR3nt: TGTGCCAGCAGTTCTCGCGGGAGGGCAGACGAGCAGTACTTC

abundance: -
j_gene: TRBJ1-4
v_gene: TRBV18
d_gene: -
CDR3aa: CASSDPTNEKLFF
CDR3nt: TGTGCCAGCTCAGACCCAACTAATGAAAAACTGTTTTTT

abundance: -
j_gene: TRBJ2-2
v_gene: TRBV6-5
d_gene: -
CDR3aa: CASSYEGGGTGELFF
CDR3nt: TGTGCCAGCAGTTACGAGGGAGGAGGCACCGGGGAGCTGTTTTTT

abundance: -
j_gene: TRBJ1-1
v_gene: TRBV6-5
d_gene: -
CDR3aa: CASRPRGTEAFF
CDR3nt: TGTGCCAGCAGACCCAGGGGTACTGAAGCTTTCTTT

abundance: -
j_gene: TRBJ2-7
v_gene: TRBV28
d_gene: -
CDR3aa: CASSLSSDQTYEQYF
CDR3nt: TGTGCCAGCAGTTTATCCTCTGACCAAACCTACGAGCAGTACTTC

abundance: -
j_gene: TRBJ1-6
v_gene: TRBV2
d_gene: -
CDR3aa: CASSELGNSPLHF
CDR3nt: TGTGCCAGCAGTGAATTGGGGAATTCACCCCTCCACTTT

abundance: -
j_gene: TRBJ1-5
v_gene: TRBV7-2
d_gene: TRBD1
CDR3aa: CASSMPVRDRFQPQHF
CDR3nt: TGTGCCAGCAGCATGCCCGTCCGGGACAGATTTCAGCCCCAGCATTTT

abundance: once
j_gene: TRBJ2-4
v_gene: TRBV14
d_gene: -
CDR3aa: CASSQTGLAKNIQYF
CDR3nt: TGTGCCAGCAGCCAAACGGGGCTAGCCAAAAACATTCAGTACTTC

abundance: -
j_gene: TRBJ2-1
v_gene: TRBV4-3
d_gene: -
CDR3aa: CASSQEWRQLRGEQFF
CDR3nt: TGCGCCAGCAGCCAAGAATGGCGGCAGTTACGCGGTGAGCAGTTCTTC

abundance: -
j_gene: TRBJ1-2
v_gene: TRBV5-1
d_gene: -
CDR3aa: CASSLEVDGYTF
CDR3nt: TGCGCCAGCAGCTTGGAGGTGGATGGCTACACCTTC

abundance: -
j_gene: TRBJ1-1
v_gene: TRBV6-2/TRBV6-3
d_gene: -
CDR3aa: CASRPGVTEAFF
CDR3nt: TGTGCCAGCAGACCTGGGGTTACTGAAGCTTTCTTT

abundance: -
j_gene: TRBJ1-4
v_gene: TRBV19
d_gene: -
CDR3aa: CASSIGQGEKLFF
CDR3nt: TGTGCCAGTAGTATAGGTCAAGGTGAAAAACTGTTTTTT

abundance: -
j_gene: TRBJ2-5
v_gene: TRBV5-4
d_gene: -
CDR3aa: CASSLGGRETQYF
CDR3nt: TGTGCCAGCAGCTTGGGGGGGCGGGAGACCCAGTACTTC

abundance: once
j_gene: TRBJ2-1
v_gene: TRBV2
d_gene: TRBD2
CDR3aa: CASSEEGMERGPKFF
CDR3nt: TGTGCCAGCAGTGAAGAGGGGATGGAGCGGGGACCGAAGTTCTTC

abundance: -
j_gene: TRBJ1-1
v_gene: TRBV18
d_gene: TRBD1
CDR3aa: CASSRTGGNTEAFF
CDR3nt: TGTGCCAGCTCACGGACAGGCGGGAACACTGAAGCTTTCTTT

abundance: -
j_gene: TRBJ1-1
v_gene: TRBV5-5
d_gene: TRBD1
CDR3aa: CASSLEGAGTEAFF
CDR3nt: TGTGCCAGCAGCTTGGAGGGGGCGGGCACTGAAGCTTTCTTT

abundance: -
j_gene: TRBJ1-6
v_gene: TRBV7-9
d_gene: -
CDR3aa: CASSLGPDPGISPLHF
CDR3nt: TGTGCCAGCAGCTTAGGACCGGACCCAGGGATCTCACCCCTCCACTTT

abundance: -
j_gene: TRBJ1-6
v_gene: TRBV6-5
d_gene: -
CDR3aa: CASTLGQETPLHF
CDR3nt: TGTGCCAGCACCCTGGGGCAGGAAACACCCCTCCACTTT

abundance: -
j_gene: TRBJ1-4
v_gene: TRBV28
d_gene: TRBD1
CDR3aa: CASSPDRGLNEKLFF
CDR3nt: TGTGCCAGCAGTCCCGACAGGGGACTTAATGAAAAACTGTTTTTT

abundance: -
j_gene: TRBJ2-7
v_gene: TRBV19
d_gene: TRBD2
CDR3aa: CASSLLGTGTSGGSSYEQYF
CDR3nt: TGTGCCAGTAGCTTATTGGGAACCGGGACTAGCGGGGGAAGCTCCTACGAGCAGTACTTC